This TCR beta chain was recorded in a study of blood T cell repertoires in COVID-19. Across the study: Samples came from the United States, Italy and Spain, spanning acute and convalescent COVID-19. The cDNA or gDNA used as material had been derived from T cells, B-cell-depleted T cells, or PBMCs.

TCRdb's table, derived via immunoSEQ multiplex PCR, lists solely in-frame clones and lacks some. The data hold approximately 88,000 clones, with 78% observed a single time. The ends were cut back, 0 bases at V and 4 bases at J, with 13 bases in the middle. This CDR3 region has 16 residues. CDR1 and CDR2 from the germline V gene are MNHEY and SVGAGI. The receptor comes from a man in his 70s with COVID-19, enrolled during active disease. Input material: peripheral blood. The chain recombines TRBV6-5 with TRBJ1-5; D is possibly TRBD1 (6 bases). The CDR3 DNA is TGTGCCAGCAGTTACTCTGTGCCAGGGGAGAATCAGCCCCAGCATTTT. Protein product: CASSYSVPGENQPQHF.